This TCR beta chain was retrieved from a study of blood T cell repertoires in COVID-19. V was trimmed by 2 bases and J by 11 bases, leaving 18 bases between them. This CDR3 has 15 amino acids. Germline values: CDR1 LNHDA, CDR2 SQIVND (reference sequence). The table came from immunoSEQ multiplex PCR; TCRdb's copy has only in-frame clones and leaves some out. The sample contains fewer than 150,000 clones, 70% to 80% of which appear only once. What was sequenced was peripheral blood. The clonotype was recovered from a human donor in a cohort sampled during active COVID-19. V gene TRBV19 combines with J gene TRBJ1-4; D may be TRBD1 (5 bases). The CDR3 reads CASSISLHGGAKLFF. DNA for the CDR3: TGTGCCAGTAGTATATCCCTCCACGGCGGGGCCAAACTGTTTTTT.